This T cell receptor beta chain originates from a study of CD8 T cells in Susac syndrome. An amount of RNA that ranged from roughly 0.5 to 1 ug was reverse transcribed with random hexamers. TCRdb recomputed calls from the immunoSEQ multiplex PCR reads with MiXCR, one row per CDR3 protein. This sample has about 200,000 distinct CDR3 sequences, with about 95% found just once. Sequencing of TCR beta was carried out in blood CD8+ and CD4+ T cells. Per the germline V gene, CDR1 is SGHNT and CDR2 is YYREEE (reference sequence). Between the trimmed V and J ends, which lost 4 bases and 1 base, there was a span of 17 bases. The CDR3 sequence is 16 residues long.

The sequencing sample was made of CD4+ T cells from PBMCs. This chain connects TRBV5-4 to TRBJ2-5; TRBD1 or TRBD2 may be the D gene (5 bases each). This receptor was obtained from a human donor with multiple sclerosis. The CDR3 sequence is CASSPEVGTPQETQYF. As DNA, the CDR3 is TGTGCCAGCAGCCCGGAGGTGGGGACGCCCCAAGAGACCCAGTACTTC.